This T cell receptor beta chain was sequenced during a study of T cell responses to AZD1222 COVID-19 vaccine. Study observations and caveats: The study identified only five to seven AZD1222 recipients as seropositive at baseline. After two AZD1222 doses, spike-specific TCR breadth and depth rose versus day 0. Repertoire sampling was restricted to post-peak T cell response timepoints.

Some clones are missing from TCRdb's copy, which holds only in-frame ones; the method was immunoSEQ multiplex PCR. The sample has around 150,000 clones, around 92% seen once. This CDR3 region has 14 residues. Germline CDR1 MGHRA, CDR2 YSYEKL. The V segment lost 2 bases and the J segment 6 bases; nucleotides outside the gene matches: 5. A few counts support this clone. Its specificity is not known. The chain combines TRBV4-1 with TRBJ1-2; 8 positions agree with TRBD1. This clonotype was obtained from an adult in good health. The specimen was peripheral blood, collected on day 0 of AZD1222 vaccination. CDR3 amino acids: CASSQPTGEDGYTF. The CDR3, as DNA: TGCGCCAGCAGCCAACCGACAGGGGAGGATGGCTACACCTTC.